The present T cell receptor beta chain was sequenced within a study of beta chain features in type 1 diabetes. The V end lost 6 bases, the J end lost 2 bases, and 19 bases lay between the germline ends. There are 16 residues in the CDR3. CDR1 is SGHAT and CDR2 is FQNNGV in the germline V gene. Study-wide results and limits: Sequencing from cDNA could over-represent high-TCR-expressing cells. Among all four CD4+ subsets, Type 1 diabetes patients had TCRB CDR3s that were moderately but significantly shorter.

Sequencing targeted expressed TCRB transcripts, as all isolated RNA had been reverse transcribed. The repertoire was sequenced with immunoSEQ multiplex PCR; TCRdb's copy has only in-frame clones and lacks some. The sample carries 300,000 to 350,000 clones, approximately 9.7% recorded once. This clone has a count of ten or more. The antigen remains unidentified. The TCR originated in a young man with type 1 diabetes. V gene TRBV11-2 combines with J gene TRBJ2-5, with D unclear. The sample consisted of central memory CD4+ T cells from blood. CDR3 in amino acids: CASSRREASDQETQYF. The CDR3 DNA is TGTGCCAGCAGTCGGAGAGAGGCCTCCGATCAAGAGACCCAGTACTTC.